This T cell receptor (beta chain) was identified in a study of T cell changes during pregnancy in multiple sclerosis. CDR3 length: 16 amino acids. The V and J ends lost 1 base and 4 bases, in that order; junction bases with no gene match: 6. The germline V gene has CDR1 LGHNA and CDR2 YNFKEQ. TCRdb's table, derived via immunoSEQ multiplex PCR, lists solely in-frame clones and lacks some. The table has about 69,000 clones, about 91% seen once. Here the sequenced sample was CD4+ T cells from peripheral blood mononuclear cells, taken in the third trimester of pregnancy. This receptor was identified in a female donor in good health, enrolled as a control in a pregnancy study. The rearrangement uses TRBV4-2 and TRBJ2-1; 8 bases align to TRBD2. The CDR3, as DNA: TGTGCCAGCAGCCAAGTGTTAGCGGGGACTTACAATGAGCAGTTCTTC. This sequence encodes CASSQVLAGTYNEQFF.